This T cell receptor beta chain is drawn from a study of T cells of healthy individuals. TCRdb itself ran the 5' RACE reads through MiXCR, one entry per CDR3 protein. Of around 63,000 distinct CDR3 sequences in the sample, about 17% were seen once. Germline loops: CDR1 MNHEY, CDR2 SMNVEV (reference sequence). The CDR3 runs to 15 residues. With 6 bases clipped from V and 3 bases from J, the junction kept 8 bases outside the gene matches. This receptor was identified in a human donor in good health. The chain couples TRBV27 to TRBJ1-1, with 9 bases fitting TRBD1. The CDR3 DNA sequence: TGTGCCAGCAGCCTAACGGACAGGGGAGACACTGAAGCTTTCTTT. It codes for CASSLTDRGDTEAFF.